Included here is one TCR beta chain sequence, with context. Its antigen is still unknown. TCRdb reanalysed the reads using MiXCR and keeps one entry per CDR3 protein. The sample lists hundreds of thousands of distinct CDR3 sequences; approximately 11% were seen once. The data derive from a study of T cell repertoires in cytomegalovirus infection. Overall study results and limits: HLA-C-restricted CMV-specific TCR beta clonotypes prevailed in the ex vivo response.

The germline gives CDR1 DFQATT, CDR2 SNEGSKA (reference sequence). The CDR3 runs 13 residues. The source material was PBMCs. This receptor was identified in a human donor in good health (CMV status not recorded). Some clones in this sample may be carry-over from other donors' samples. The chain combines TRBV20-1 with TRBJ2-7, with 9 bases that match TRBD2. This chain's CDR3 is CGGRDPLSYEQYF. The CDR3 DNA reads as TGCGGCGGGAGGGACCCGCTTTCCTACGAGCAGTACTTC.